One T cell receptor beta chain is described in this entry. Its antigen remains unknown. Germline V gives CDR1 MNHEY, CDR2 SVGEGT. The J segment lost 4 bases and the V segment lost 6 bases, leaving 9 bases of the junction unmatched. This CDR3 region has 16 residues. Together with a sample-barcoded 5' primer, a J-beta primer mix was included in a second PCR lasting roughly 6 to 12 cycles. Via MiXCR, TCRdb re-called the 5' RACE reads, giving one row per CDR3 protein. Altogether about 780,000 distinct CDR3 sequences are present, around half being singletons, with the ten largest covering around 18%. This record belongs to a study of blood T cells in healthy people across ages. All donors came from Russia, were Caucasian and healthy, and spanned ages roughly 6 to 95. Study-level results: Diversity was estimated from one million T cells, and these estimates were considered underestimates. Any conclusive comparison of naive versus antigen-experienced cells was prevented by using unsorted PBMCs. A strong correlation was found between TCR beta diversity and the percentage of naive T cells.

The sequence was obtained from a man aged 80 or over in good health. This sequence joins TRBV6-2 or TRBV6-3 and TRBJ2-3, with TRBD2 matching over 11 bases. Input material: blood. The CDR3 sequence is CASSRQLAGVADTQYF. The CDR3 DNA sequence: TGTGCCAGCAGCCGCCAACTAGCGGGAGTAGCAGATACGCAGTATTTT.